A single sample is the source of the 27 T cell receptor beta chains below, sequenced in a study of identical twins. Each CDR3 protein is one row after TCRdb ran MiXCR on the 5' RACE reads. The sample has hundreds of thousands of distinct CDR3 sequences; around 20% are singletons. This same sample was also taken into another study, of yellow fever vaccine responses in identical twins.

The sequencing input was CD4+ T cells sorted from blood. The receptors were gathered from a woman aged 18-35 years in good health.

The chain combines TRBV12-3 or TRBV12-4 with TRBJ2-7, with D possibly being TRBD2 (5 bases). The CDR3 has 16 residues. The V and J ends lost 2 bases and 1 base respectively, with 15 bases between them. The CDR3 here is CASSLRPGSESYEQYF. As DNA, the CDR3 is TGTGCCAGCAGTTTACGTCCGGGATCCGAATCCTACGAGCAGTACTTC.

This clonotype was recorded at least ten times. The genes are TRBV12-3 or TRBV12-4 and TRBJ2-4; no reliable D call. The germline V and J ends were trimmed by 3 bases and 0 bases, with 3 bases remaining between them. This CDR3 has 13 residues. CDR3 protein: CASSLLAKNIQYF. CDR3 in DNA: TGTGCCAGCAGTTTGCTAGCCAAAAACATTCAGTACTTC.

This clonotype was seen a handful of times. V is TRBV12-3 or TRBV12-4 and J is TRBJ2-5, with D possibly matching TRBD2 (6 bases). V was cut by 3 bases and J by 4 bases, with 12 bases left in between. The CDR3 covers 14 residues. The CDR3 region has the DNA TGTGCCAGCAGTTTGACGGGAGATCCAGAGACCCAGTACTTC. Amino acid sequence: CASSLTGDPETQYF.

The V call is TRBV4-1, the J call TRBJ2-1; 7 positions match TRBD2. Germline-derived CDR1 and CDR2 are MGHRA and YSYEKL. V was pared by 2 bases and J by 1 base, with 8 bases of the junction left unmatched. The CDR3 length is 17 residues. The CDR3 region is CASSQRGGPLSYNEQFF. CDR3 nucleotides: TGCGCCAGCAGCCAAAGGGGAGGGCCCCTTTCCTACAATGAGCAGTTCTTC.

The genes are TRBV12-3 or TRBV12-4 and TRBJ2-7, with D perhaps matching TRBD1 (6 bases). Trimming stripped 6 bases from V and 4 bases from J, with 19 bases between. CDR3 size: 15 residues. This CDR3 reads CASSRKGVARYEQYF. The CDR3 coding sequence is TGTGCCAGCAGCCGAAAGGGGGTAGCGCGGTACGAGCAGTACTTC.

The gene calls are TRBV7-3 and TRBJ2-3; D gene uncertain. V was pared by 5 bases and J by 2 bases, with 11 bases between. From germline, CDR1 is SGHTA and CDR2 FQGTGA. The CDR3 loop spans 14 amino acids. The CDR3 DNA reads TGTGCCAGCAGCACCCCGCCGCTCACAGATACGCAGTATTTT. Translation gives CASSTPPLTDTQYF.

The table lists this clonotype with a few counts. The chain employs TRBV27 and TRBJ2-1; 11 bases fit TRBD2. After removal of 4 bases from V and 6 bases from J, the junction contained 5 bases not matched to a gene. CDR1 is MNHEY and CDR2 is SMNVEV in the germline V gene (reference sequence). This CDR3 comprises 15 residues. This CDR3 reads CASSSTSGGGNEQFF. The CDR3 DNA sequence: TGTGCCAGCAGTTCCACTAGCGGGGGAGGCAATGAGCAGTTCTTC.

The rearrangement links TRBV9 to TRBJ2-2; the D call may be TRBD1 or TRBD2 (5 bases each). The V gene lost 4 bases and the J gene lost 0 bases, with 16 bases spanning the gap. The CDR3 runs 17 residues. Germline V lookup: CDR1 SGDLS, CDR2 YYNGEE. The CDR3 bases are TGTGCCAGCAGCCATTCCGGGACCGCTACGAACACCGGGGAGCTGTTTTTT. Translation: CASSHSGTATNTGELFF.

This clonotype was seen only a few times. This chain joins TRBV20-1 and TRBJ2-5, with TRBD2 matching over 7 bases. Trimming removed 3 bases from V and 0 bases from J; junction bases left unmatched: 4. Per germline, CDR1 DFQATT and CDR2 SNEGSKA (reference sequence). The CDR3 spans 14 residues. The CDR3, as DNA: TGCAGTGCTAGGACTAGCCTCCACCAAGAGACCCAGTACTTC. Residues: CSARTSLHQETQYF.

CDR3 nucleotides: TGTGCCAGCAGTTATGCCGGGACAGGGATCAATGAGCAGTTCTTC. As protein: CASSYAGTGINEQFF. The rearrangement links TRBV6-5 to TRBJ2-1; 9 nucleotides match TRBD1. V lost 3 bases to trimming and J lost 6 bases; unmatched junction nucleotides: 6. Germline CDR1 MNHEY, CDR2 SVGAGI. The CDR3 is 15 residues long.

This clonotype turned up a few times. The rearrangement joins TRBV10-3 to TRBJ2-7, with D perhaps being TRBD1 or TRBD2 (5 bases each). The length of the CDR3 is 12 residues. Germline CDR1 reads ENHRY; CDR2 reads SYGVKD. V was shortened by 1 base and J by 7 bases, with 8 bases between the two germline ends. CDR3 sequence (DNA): TGTGCCATCAGTGAGTGGGGGAGAGAGCAGTACTTC. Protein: CAISEWGREQYF.

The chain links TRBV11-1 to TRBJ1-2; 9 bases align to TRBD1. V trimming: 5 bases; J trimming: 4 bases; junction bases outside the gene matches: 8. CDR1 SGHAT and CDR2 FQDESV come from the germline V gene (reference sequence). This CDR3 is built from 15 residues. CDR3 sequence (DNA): TGTGCCAGCAGCCCACCGGGACAGGGTCTCTATGGCTACACCTTC. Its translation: CASSPPGQGLYGYTF.

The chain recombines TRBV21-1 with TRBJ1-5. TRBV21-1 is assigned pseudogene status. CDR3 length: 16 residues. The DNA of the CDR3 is TGTGCCAGCAGCAAAGATAACAGACAAAGCAATCAGCCCCAGCATTTT. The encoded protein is CASSKDNRQSNQPQHF.

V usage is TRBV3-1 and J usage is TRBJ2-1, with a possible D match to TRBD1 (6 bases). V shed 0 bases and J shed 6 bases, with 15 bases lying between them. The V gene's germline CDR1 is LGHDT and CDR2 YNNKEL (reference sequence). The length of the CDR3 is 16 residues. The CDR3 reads CASSQDLNRQVNEQFF. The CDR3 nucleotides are TGTGCCAGCAGCCAAGATCTAAACCGACAGGTCAATGAGCAGTTCTTC.

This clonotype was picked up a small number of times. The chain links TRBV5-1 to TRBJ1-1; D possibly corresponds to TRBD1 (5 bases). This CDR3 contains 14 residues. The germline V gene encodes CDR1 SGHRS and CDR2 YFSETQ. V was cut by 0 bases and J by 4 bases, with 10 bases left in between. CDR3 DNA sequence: TGCGCCAGCAGCTTGGCTCCAGGGCGCACTGAAGCTTTCTTT. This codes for CASSLAPGRTEAFF. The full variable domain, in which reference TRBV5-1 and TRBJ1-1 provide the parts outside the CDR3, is KAGVTQTPRYLIKTRGQQVTLSCSPISGHRSVSWYQQTPGQGLQFLFEYFSETQRNKGNFPGRFSGRQFSNSRSEMNVSTLELGDSALYLCASSLAPGRTEAFFGQGTRLTVV.

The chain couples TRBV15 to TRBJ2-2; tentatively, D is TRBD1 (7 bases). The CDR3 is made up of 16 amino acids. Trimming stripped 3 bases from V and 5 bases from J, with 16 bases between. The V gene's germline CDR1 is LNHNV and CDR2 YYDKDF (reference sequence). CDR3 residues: CATSRVTQGRTGELFF. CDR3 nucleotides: TGTGCCACCAGCAGGGTAACACAGGGGAGGACCGGGGAGCTGTTTTTT.

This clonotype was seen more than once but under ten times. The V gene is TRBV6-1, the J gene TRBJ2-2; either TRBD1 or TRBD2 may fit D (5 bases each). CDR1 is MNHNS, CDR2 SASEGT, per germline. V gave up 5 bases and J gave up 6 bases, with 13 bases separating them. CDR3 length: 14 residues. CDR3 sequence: CASSTTGTAGELFF. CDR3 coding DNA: TGTGCCAGCAGTACAACCGGGACCGCCGGGGAGCTGTTTTTT.

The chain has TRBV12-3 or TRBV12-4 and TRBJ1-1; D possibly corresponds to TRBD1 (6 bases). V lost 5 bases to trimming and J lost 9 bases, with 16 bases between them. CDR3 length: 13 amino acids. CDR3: CASSHTDRKKAFF. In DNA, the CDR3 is TGTGCCAGCAGTCACACAGACAGGAAAAAAGCTTTCTTT.

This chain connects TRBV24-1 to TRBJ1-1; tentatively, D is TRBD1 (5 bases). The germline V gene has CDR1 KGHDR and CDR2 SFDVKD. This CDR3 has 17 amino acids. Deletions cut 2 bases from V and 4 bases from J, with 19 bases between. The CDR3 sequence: CATSDSGVSGRFTEAFF. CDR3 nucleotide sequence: TGTGCCACCAGTGATTCGGGGGTATCCGGTCGGTTCACTGAAGCTTTCTTT.

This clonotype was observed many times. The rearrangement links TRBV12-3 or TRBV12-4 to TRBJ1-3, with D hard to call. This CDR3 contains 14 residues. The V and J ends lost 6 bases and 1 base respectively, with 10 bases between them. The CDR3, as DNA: TGTGCCAGCAGGAACAGTGGTTCTGGAAACACCATATATTTT. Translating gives CASRNSGSGNTIYF.

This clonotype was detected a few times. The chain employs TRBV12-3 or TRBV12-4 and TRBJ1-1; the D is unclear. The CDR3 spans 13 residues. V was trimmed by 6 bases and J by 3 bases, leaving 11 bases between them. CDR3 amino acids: CASSGQDYTEAFF. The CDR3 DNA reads TGTGCCAGCAGCGGTCAGGATTACACTGAAGCTTTCTTT.

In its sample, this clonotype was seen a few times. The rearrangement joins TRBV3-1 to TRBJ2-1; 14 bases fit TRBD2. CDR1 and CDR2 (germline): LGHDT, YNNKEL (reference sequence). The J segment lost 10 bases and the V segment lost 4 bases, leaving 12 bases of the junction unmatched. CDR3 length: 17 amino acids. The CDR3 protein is CASSPIPGLAGEGEQFF. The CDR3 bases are TGTGCCAGCAGCCCTATCCCGGGACTAGCGGGGGAGGGCGAGCAGTTCTTC.

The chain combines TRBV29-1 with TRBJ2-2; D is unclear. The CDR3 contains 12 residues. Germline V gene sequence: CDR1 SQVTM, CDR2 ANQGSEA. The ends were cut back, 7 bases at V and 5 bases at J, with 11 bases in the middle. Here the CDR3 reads CSAAFGTGELFF. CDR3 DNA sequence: TGCAGCGCTGCGTTTGGGACCGGGGAGCTGTTTTTT.

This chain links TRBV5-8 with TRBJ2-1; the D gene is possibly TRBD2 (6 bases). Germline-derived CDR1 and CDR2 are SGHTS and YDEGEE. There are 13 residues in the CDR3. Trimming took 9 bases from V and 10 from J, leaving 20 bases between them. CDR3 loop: CAMRPKVGGEQFF. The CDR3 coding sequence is TGTGCCATGAGACCCAAGGTGGGAGGAGAGCAGTTCTTC.

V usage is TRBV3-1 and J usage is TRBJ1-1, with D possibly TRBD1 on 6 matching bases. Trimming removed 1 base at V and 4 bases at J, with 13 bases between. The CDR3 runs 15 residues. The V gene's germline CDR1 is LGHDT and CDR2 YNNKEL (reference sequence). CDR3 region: CASSQVGGGLTEAFF. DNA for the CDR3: TGTGCCAGCAGCCAAGTAGGAGGGGGGCTCACTGAAGCTTTCTTT.

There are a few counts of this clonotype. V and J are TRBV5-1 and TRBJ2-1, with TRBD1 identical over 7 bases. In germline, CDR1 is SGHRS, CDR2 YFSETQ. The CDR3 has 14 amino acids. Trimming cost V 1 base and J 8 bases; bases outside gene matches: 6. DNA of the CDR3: TGCGCCAGCAGCTTGTTGGCGACAGGGTATGAGCAGTTCTTC. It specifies CASSLLATGYEQFF.

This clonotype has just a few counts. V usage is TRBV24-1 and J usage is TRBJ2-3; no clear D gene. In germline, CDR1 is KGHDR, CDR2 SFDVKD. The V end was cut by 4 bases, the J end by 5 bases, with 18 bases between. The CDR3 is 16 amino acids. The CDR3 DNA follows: TGTGCCACCAGTGACTCCGGGCCTCCCATGGGAGATACGCAGTATTTT. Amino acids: CATSDSGPPMGDTQYF.